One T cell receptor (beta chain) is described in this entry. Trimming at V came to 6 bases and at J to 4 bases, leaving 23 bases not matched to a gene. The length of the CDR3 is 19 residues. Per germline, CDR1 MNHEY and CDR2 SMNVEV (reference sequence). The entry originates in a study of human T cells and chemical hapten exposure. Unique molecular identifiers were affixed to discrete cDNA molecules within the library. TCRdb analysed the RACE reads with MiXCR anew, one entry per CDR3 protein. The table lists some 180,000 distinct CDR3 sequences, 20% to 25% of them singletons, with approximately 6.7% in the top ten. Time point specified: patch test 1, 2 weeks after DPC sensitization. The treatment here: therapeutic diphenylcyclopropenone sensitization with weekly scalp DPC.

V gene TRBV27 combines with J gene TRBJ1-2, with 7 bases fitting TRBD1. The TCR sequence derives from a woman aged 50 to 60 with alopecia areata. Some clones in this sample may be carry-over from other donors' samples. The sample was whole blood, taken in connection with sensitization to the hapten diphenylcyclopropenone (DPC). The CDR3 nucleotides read TGTGCCAGCAGGGGCCCCTTCCCCGCGCCCCCAGGGGGAGGCTATGGCTACACCTTC. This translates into CASRGPFPAPPGGGYGYTF.